Listed below are T cell receptor beta chains from one sample, sequenced in a study of molecular identifiers for immune sequencing clone quantification. TCRdb called the PCR reads again in MiXCR, with one record for every CDR3 protein. The data contain about 630,000 distinct CDR3 sequences, 25% of them singletons. The specimen sequenced was naive CD8+ T cells from blood, with Jurkat cell RNA spiked in. Every receptor here comes from a human donor in good health. Some libraries in this study had Jurkat cell RNA spiked in. CDR3s include the opening cysteine and the closing phenylalanine or tryptophan. A D gene is named only where the DNA matches it firmly. Clone size, where shown, is once, few, many, or a class for clones that have expanded.

TRBJ2-1 TRBV28 15 few NA TGTGCCAGCAGTTCCACCTGGGACACCTACAATGAGCAGTTCTTC CASSSTWDTYNEQFF
TRBJ2-7 TRBV30 14 many TRBD2 TGTGCCTGGGGAGGCGGGGAGGGTGGATACGAGCAGTACTTC CAWGGGEGGYEQYF
TRBJ2-7 TRBV10-3 13 few NA TGTGCCATCGCAGACAGAAGCTCCTACGAGCAGTACTTC CAIADRSSYEQYF
TRBJ2-3 TRBV4-3 16 NA TRBD2 TGCGCCAGCAGCCAACAGCTAGCGGGGGGCCGAGATACGCAGTATTTT CASSQQLAGGRDTQYF
TRBJ2-4 TRBV7-9 15 NA NA TGTGCCAGCAGCTCTGGGGACATAGCCAAAAACATTCAGTACTTC CASSSGDIAKNIQYF
TRBJ1-1 TRBV7-8 14 many NA TGTGCCAGCAGCTTATCCGGGGGGCATACTGAAGCTTTCTTT CASSLSGGHTEAFF
TRBJ1-1 TRBV4-1 16 NA NA TGCGCCAGCGGCCAAGATTTAAGGGGTCCGAACACTGAAGCTTTCTTT CASGQDLRGPNTEAFF
TRBJ1-5 TRBV28 12 NA NA TGTGCCAGCAGTTATCCGGGCCCGCCCCAGCGTTTT CASSYPGPPQRF
TRBJ1-1 TRBV27 13 many NA TGTGCCAGCAGTTTAAGTCGGAACACTGAAGCTTTCTTT CASSLSRNTEAFF
TRBJ2-6 TRBV4-3 17 few NA TGCGCCAGCAGCCAAAATCTTCGGGTTACGGGGGCCAACGTCCTGACTTTC CASSQNLRVTGANVLTF
TRBJ2-7 TRBV2 14 many TRBD1 TGTGCCAGCACCGCGAGGGACAGCCTCTACGAGCAGTACTTC CASTARDSLYEQYF
TRBJ2-3 TRBV24-1 16 many NA TGTGCCACCAGTGATCATCAGGAACCATACGCTAGGACGCAGTATTTT CATSDHQEPYARTQYF
TRBJ2-5 TRBV3-1 14 few TRBD1 TGTGCCAGCAGGCCCGGGACAGGGGGCTGGACCCAGTACTTC CASRPGTGGWTQYF
TRBJ2-7 TRBV4-3 16 few NA TGCGCCAGCAGCCAAGACCCGGGCAGGCTAACCTACGAGCAGTACTTC CASSQDPGRLTYEQYF
TRBJ2-1 TRBV7-2 15 many NA TGTGCCAGCAGCTCGAGCGGCCATTCCTACAATGAGCAGTTCTTC CASSSSGHSYNEQFF
TRBJ2-7 TRBV20-1 11 NA NA TGCAGTGCTAGGACACGGGCCGAGCAGTACTTC CSARTRAEQYF
TRBJ1-6 TRBV6-2/TRBV6-3 9 few NA TGTGCCAGCACCAGGGCCCTCCACTTT CASTRALHF
TRBJ2-3 TRBV28 14 many NA TGTGCCAGCAGTTGGGGGTTTGGCACAGATACGCAGTATTTT CASSWGFGTDTQYF